This T cell receptor (beta chain) was found in a study of blood T cell repertoires in COVID-19. For the study at large: PBMCs, B-cell-depleted T cells, or T cells provided the cDNA or gDNA that made up the material.

Germline V gene sequence: CDR1 LGHDT, CDR2 YNNKEL (reference sequence). Trimming shortened V by 2 bases and J by 0 bases, and 7 bases separated the two germline ends. This CDR3 region has 14 residues. How the authors handled the data: Nucleated cell number was recorded as an estimate derived from reference gene primer amplification. This table comes from immunoSEQ multiplex PCR, and its TCRdb copy is limited to in-frame clones, with some not included. Clone size and V and J calls were adopted from that table, with D and trimming inferred from the DNA. The sample consists of some 270,000 clones, 89% of them appearing once. Adults between roughly 18 and 89 years of age took part from under 25 US areas. Participant-given clinical history determined each cohort assignment. For this clone: The sample holds other DNA sequences that translate to the same CDR3.

The chain recombines TRBV3-1 (or the pseudogene TRBV3-2) with TRBJ1-1, with a weak D call TRBD1 (6 bases). The TCR originated in a woman in her sixties who had recovered from COVID-19. The sequenced sample consisted of PBMCs or T cells enriched from blood (not recorded which). The CDR3 here is CASSQNRVNTEAFF. CDR3 in DNA: TGTGCCAGCAGCCAAAACAGGGTGAACACTGAAGCTTTCTTT.